These 14 T cell receptor beta chains were all obtained from the same sample, sequenced in a study of blood T cell repertoires in COVID-19. Sequenced by immunoSEQ multiplex PCR; TCRdb stores in-frame clones only, minus some. The table lists some 200,000 clones, approximately 87% of them singletons. Sequencing used peripheral blood. The receptors here all came from an older woman with COVID-19, enrolled during active disease.

The chain has TRBV6-2 or TRBV6-3 and TRBJ2-7, with a possible D match to TRBD2 (5 bases). Trimming removed 2 bases from V and 4 bases from J, with 9 bases in between. This CDR3 has 13 residues. CDR1 MNHEY and CDR2 SVGEGT come from the germline V gene. The DNA of the CDR3 is TGTGCCAGCAGTTACGTTCGGGGATACGAGCAGTACTTC. Encoded protein: CASSYVRGYEQYF.

This clone occurred once. The rearrangement joins TRBV29-1 to TRBJ2-7, with 11 bases that match TRBD2. V dropped 5 bases and J dropped 5; count of bases not matched to a gene: 8. The CDR3 runs to 14 residues. Germline V gene lookup returns CDR1 SQVTM and CDR2 ANQGSEA. CDR3 sequence reads: CSVSTSGRLDEQYF. The CDR3 region has the DNA TGCAGCGTTTCCACTAGCGGGAGACTCGACGAGCAGTACTTC.

The rearrangement joins TRBV30 to TRBJ1-2, with D perhaps matching TRBD1 (6 bases). The CDR3 has 13 residues. V was pared by 3 bases and J by 4 bases, with 12 bases between. Germline V gene sequence: CDR1 GTSNPN, CDR2 SVGIG (reference sequence). The CDR3 reads CAWRRTALYGYTF. The CDR3 DNA follows: TGTGCCTGGAGACGGACAGCACTCTATGGCTACACCTTC.

The V call is TRBV3-1 (or the pseudogene TRBV3-2), the J call TRBJ2-5; 7 bases align to TRBD1. Trimming cost V 4 bases and J 2 bases; bases outside gene matches: 10. Germline loops: CDR1 LGHDT, CDR2 YNNKEL (reference sequence). This CDR3 contains 16 residues. CDR3 in amino acids: CASSPTGAATQETQYF. Written as DNA, the CDR3 is TGTGCCAGCAGCCCCACAGGGGCCGCCACGCAAGAGACCCAGTACTTC.

The CDR3 sequence is CAINPGQGYGELFF. In DNA form, the CDR3 reads TGTGCCATCAATCCGGGACAGGGTTACGGGGAGCTGTTTTTT. The J gene is TRBJ2-2, the V gene TRBV10-3; 9 bases line up with TRBD1. V lost 7 bases, J lost 7 bases, and 7 bases stayed unmatched. CDR3 length equals 14 residues. Germline V CDR1 and CDR2: ENHRY, SYGVKD.

The rearrangement joins TRBV5-6 to TRBJ1-1; TRBD1 matches 7 bases. CDR3 length equals 15 residues. V was clipped by 0 bases and J by 0 bases; unmatched bases: 2. CDR1 is SGHDT and CDR2 is YYEEEE in the germline V gene. The CDR3 loop reads CASSLVQGMNTEAFF. The CDR3 DNA is TGTGCCAGCAGCTTGGTACAGGGGATGAACACTGAAGCTTTCTTT.

The chain joins TRBV6-2 or TRBV6-3 to TRBJ2-5, with TRBD2 matching over 8 bases. This CDR3 is 15 amino acids long. Germline loops: CDR1 MNHEY, CDR2 SVGEGT. V shed 6 bases and J 5 bases; nucleotides not matched to a gene: 11. The chain's CDR3 is CASSFSGLAGETQYF. The CDR3, as DNA: TGTGCCAGCAGCTTCTCTGGCCTAGCGGGTGAGACCCAGTACTTC.

The chain couples TRBV7-2 to TRBJ1-4; TRBD1 might be the D (5 bases). Trimming shortened V by 6 bases and J by 7 bases, and 18 bases separated the two germline ends. The CDR3 contains 15 residues. Germline V gives CDR1 SGHTA, CDR2 FQGNSA. The CDR3, as DNA: TGTGCCAGCAGTTTGACAGCCGGGTCCAGTGAAAAACTGTTTTTT. It encodes CASSLTAGSSEKLFF.

The chain joins TRBV2 to TRBJ2-1; TRBD2 agrees at 7 bases. Trimming removed 11 bases from V and 0 bases from J; junction bases left unmatched: 1. The CDR3 totals 12 residues. Germline CDR1 and CDR2: SNHLY and FYNNEI. The CDR3 region is CAGGGSYNEQFF. DNA for the CDR3: TGTGCCGGGGGGGGCTCCTACAATGAGCAGTTCTTC.

The V gene is TRBV7-2, the J gene TRBJ2-7, with TRBD2 as a possible D gene (5 bases). The CDR3 covers 15 residues. V was shortened by 0 bases and J by 2 bases, with 11 bases between the two germline ends. Germline assignment: CDR1 SGHTA and CDR2 FQGNSA. Here the CDR3 DNA reads TGTGCCAGCAGCTTAGCGGGGAGAAGCCCCTACGAGCAGTACTTC. Its protein is CASSLAGRSPYEQYF.

This sequence joins TRBV5-1 and TRBJ1-5; TRBD1 matches 7 bases. CDR1 is SGHRS, CDR2 YFSETQ, per germline. The length of the CDR3 is 14 residues. Trimming at V came to 4 bases and at J to 2 bases, leaving 3 bases not matched to a gene. The CDR3 sequence is CASSEGQGNQPQHF. The CDR3, as DNA: TGCGCCAGCAGCGAAGGACAGGGCAATCAGCCCCAGCATTTT.

The gene calls are TRBV20-1 and TRBJ2-1, with a weak D call TRBD2 (6 bases). Germline V lookup: CDR1 DFQATT, CDR2 SNEGSKA (reference sequence). The germline V and J ends were trimmed by 7 bases and 8 bases, with 9 bases remaining between them. The CDR3 spans 10 residues. As DNA, the CDR3 is TGCAGTGTGGGGAGGTATGAGCAGTTCTTC. Encoded protein: CSVGRYEQFF.

This clone was found a few times. Other nucleotide sequences in the sample specify the same CDR3. The chain carries TRBV19 and TRBJ2-3, with 7 positions matching TRBD1. Germline CDR1 reads LNHDA; CDR2 reads SQIVND (reference sequence). This CDR3 region has 15 residues. V lost 6 bases to trimming and J lost 1 base; unmatched junction nucleotides: 7. This chain's CDR3 is CASSRTGSGTDTQYF. CDR3 in DNA: TGTGCCAGTAGCCGGACAGGTAGCGGCACAGATACGCAGTATTTT.

This chain connects TRBV11-2 to TRBJ2-5, with 7 bases identical to TRBD1. From germline, CDR1 is SGHAT and CDR2 FQNNGV. The CDR3 spans 13 residues. Unmatched junction bases numbered 3, after V lost 5 bases and J lost 3 bases. The DNA of the CDR3 is TGTGCCAGCAGCCCTGGACAGGAAGAGACCCAGTACTTC. This translates into CASSPGQEETQYF. Using reference TRBV11-2 and TRBJ2-5 for the parts outside the CDR3, the full variable domain is EAGVAQSPRYKIIEKRQSVAFWCNPISGHATLYWYQQILGQGPKLLIQFQNNGVVDDSQLPKDRFSAERLKGVDSTLKIQPAKLEDSAVYLCASSPGQEETQYFGPGTRLLVL.